This TCR beta chain derives from a study of OX40 agonist ivuxolimab in advanced cancers. As for the study in general: Administration of intravenous ivuxolimab to patients occurred every 2 weeks at 0.01 to 10 mg/kg.

It was autoimmune disease history or systemic immunosuppression that excluded patients. Note on this clone: The antigen is not known.

Generated by immunoSEQ multiplex PCR, the TCRdb table keeps only in-frame clones and is missing some. Of tens of thousands of clones detected, nearly 95% appear once; the ten largest clones hold 13%. Broader study findings: Researchers did not establish what antigens the expanded peripheral T cells target.

Trimming left V 3 bases short and J 7 bases short, with 12 bases between. CDR3 length: 13 residues. Per the germline V gene, CDR1 is MNHEY and CDR2 is SMNVEV (reference sequence). The source of this sequence is an adult with an advanced solid tumor such as melanoma, head and neck, liver or kidney cancer. The sequencing here drew on CD4+ or CD8+ T cells sorted from blood, taken in a trial of the OX40 agonist ivuxolimab. The genes are TRBV27 and TRBJ1-2; D perhaps matches TRBD1 (5 bases). As DNA, the CDR3 is TGTGCCAGCAGTTTTAGTACAGGTGTTGGCTACACCTTC. Its protein product is CASSFSTGVGYTF.